Below are 23 T cell receptor beta chains sequenced from a single sample in a study of CD8 T cells in ankylosing spondylitis. Their recognized antigens are unknown. Each CDR3 protein is one row after TCRdb ran MiXCR on the 5' RACE reads. Of a few hundred thousand distinct CDR3 sequences in the sample, approximately 20% were seen once. Study-level findings and limits: Blood of patients with ankylosing spondylitis appeared to be characterized by a TCR beta motif of fewer than 10 highly homologous variants.

Sequencing was done on a sample of blood, either unsorted or a sorted T cell fraction (not recorded which). Receptors were obtained from a male donor with ankylosing spondylitis.

The chain combines TRBV29-1 with TRBJ2-3, with a weak D call TRBD2 (5 bases). CDR1 and CDR2 (germline): SQVTM, ANQGSEA. The CDR3 length is 12 residues. The ends were cut back, 4 bases at V and 5 bases at J, with 10 bases in the middle. CDR3 bases: TGCAGCGTTGTCATCGGGGTAGATACGCAGTATTTT. It codes for CSVVIGVDTQYF.

The chain has TRBV12-3 or TRBV12-4 and TRBJ2-7; D assignment may be TRBD1 or TRBD2 (5 bases each). V lost 6 bases and J lost 7, with 16 bases in between. The CDR3 has 13 amino acids. CDR3 nucleotides: TGTGCCAGCAGAGGGGCCGGGGTGGGGGAGCAGTACTTC. It translates to CASRGAGVGEQYF.

This chain joins TRBV3-1 and TRBJ2-3; no definite D call. The V gene's germline CDR1 is LGHDT and CDR2 YNNKEL (reference sequence). CDR3 length: 16 amino acids. Deletions cut 5 bases from V and 3 bases from J, with 18 bases between. The CDR3 DNA is TGTGCCAGCAGCAAGGCGGCCATCCTAAGGACAGATACGCAGTATTTT. It translates to CASSKAAILRTDTQYF.

The chain employs TRBV5-1 and TRBJ2-5; the match to TRBD2 covers 10 bases. Germline V lookup: CDR1 SGHRS, CDR2 YFSETQ. Losses at the gene ends were 1 base for V and 5 bases for J; bases not matched to a gene: 8. The CDR3 is 16 residues long. The CDR3 is CASSLLAGAGSETQYF. The CDR3 DNA is TGCGCCAGCAGCTTGCTAGCGGGAGCCGGTTCGGAGACCCAGTACTTC. The full variable domain, its missing parts supplied by reference TRBV5-1 and TRBJ2-5, is KAGVTQTPRYLIKTRGQQVTLSCSPISGHRSVSWYQQTPGQGLQFLFEYFSETQRNKGNFPGRFSGRQFSNSRSEMNVSTLELGDSALYLCASSLLAGAGSETQYFGPGTRLLVL.

There are a few counts of this clonotype. The chain uses TRBV20-1 and TRBJ1-6; D may be TRBD1 (5 bases). This CDR3 is 15 amino acids long. V gave up 6 bases and J gave up 0 bases, with 12 bases separating them. Germline V gene data show CDR1 as DFQATT and CDR2 as SNEGSKA (reference sequence). The CDR3 coding sequence is TGCAGTGCGGTACCGGGACTCTCCTATAATTCACCCCTCCACTTT. As protein: CSAVPGLSYNSPLHF.

A few counts support this clonotype. The CDR3 DNA reads as TGTGCTGCGACGGGGAATGTAAATGAGCAGTTCTTC. Amino acid sequence: CAATGNVNEQFF. The chain carries TRBV6-5 and TRBJ2-1; maybe TRBD2 (5 bases). Per the germline V gene, CDR1 is MNHEY and CDR2 is SVGAGI. The CDR3 is made up of 12 amino acids.

The chain carries TRBV7-9 and TRBJ2-5, with D unclear. The V gene lost 7 bases and the J gene lost 5 bases, with 20 bases spanning the gap. The CDR3 sequence is 15 residues long. The germline CDR1 and CDR2 sequences are SEHNR and FQNEAQ (reference sequence). Here the CDR3 reads CASTQRQEEVETQYF. CDR3 bases: TGTGCCAGCACCCAGAGGCAGGAAGAAGTGGAGACCCAGTACTTC.

The V gene is TRBV3-1, the J gene TRBJ2-1, with D hard to call. The CDR3 is 18 residues long. Per the germline V gene, CDR1 is LGHDT and CDR2 is YNNKEL (reference sequence). Trimming took 2 bases from V and 0 from J, leaving 17 bases between them. CDR3 DNA sequence: TGTGCCAGCAGCCAAACTTCCTGGCTGCGGAGCTCCTACAATGAGCAGTTCTTC. It translates to CASSQTSWLRSSYNEQFF.

This clonotype was observed a handful of times. The rearrangement joins TRBV12-3 or TRBV12-4 to TRBJ2-1; TRBD1 matches 11 bases. V shed 5 bases and J 3 bases; nucleotides not matched to a gene: 3. This CDR3 is built from 15 residues. The CDR3 coding sequence is TGTGCCAGCAGTCGGACAGGGGGCGGCTACAATGAGCAGTTCTTC. Protein product: CASSRTGGGYNEQFF.

This clonotype showed up many times. The V gene is TRBV29-1, the J gene TRBJ1-1; D unresolved. V lost 5 bases, J lost 2 bases, and 12 bases lay in between. CDR3 length equals 13 residues. The germline V gene has CDR1 SQVTM and CDR2 ANQGSEA. The CDR3 spells CSVPALGNTEAFF. The CDR3 DNA follows: TGCAGCGTTCCTGCCCTGGGAAACACTGAAGCTTTCTTT.

V usage is TRBV7-9 and J usage is TRBJ2-1, with TRBD2 matching over 9 bases. The CDR3 is made up of 16 amino acids. The germline V gene has CDR1 SEHNR and CDR2 FQNEAQ (reference sequence). The junction had 11 bases not matched to a gene; V was cut back by 5 bases and J by 6 bases. Here the CDR3 reads CASSPHLGGRGNEQFF. CDR3 nucleotides: TGTGCCAGCAGCCCCCACCTGGGCGGGAGGGGCAATGAGCAGTTCTTC.

The V and J genes are TRBV12-3 or TRBV12-4 and TRBJ1-2; a possible D gene is TRBD1 (5 bases). This CDR3 region has 13 residues. V was cut by 5 bases and J by 7 bases, with 14 bases left in between. For the CDR3, the DNA is TGTGCCAGCAGTCCATGGACATTGTCTGGCTACACCTTC. Its translation is CASSPWTLSGYTF.

V is TRBV5-1 and J is TRBJ2-7; D uncertain. V gave up 0 bases and J gave up 1 base, with 11 bases separating them. The CDR3 runs 15 residues. Germline V CDR1 and CDR2: SGHRS, YFSETQ. The CDR3 nucleotides read TGCGCCAGCAGCTTGGAAGGGTACTGGTCCTACGAGCAGTACTTC. Amino acid sequence: CASSLEGYWSYEQYF.

The chain is built from TRBV25-1 and TRBJ1-4; a possible D gene is TRBD1 (5 bases). The V and J ends lost 1 base and 7 bases respectively, with 10 bases between them. This CDR3 contains 14 residues. CDR1 MGHDK and CDR2 SYGVNS come from the germline V gene. The CDR3 region is CASSEFGTVEKLFF. The CDR3 nucleotides are TGTGCCAGCAGTGAATTTGGGACGGTTGAAAAACTGTTTTTT.

This clonotype was counted between two and nine times. The gene calls are TRBV11-2 and TRBJ1-1; D remains ambiguous. V lost 9 bases, J lost 0 bases, and 11 bases lay in between. CDR3 length equals 13 residues. The germline CDR1 and CDR2 sequences are SGHAT and FQNNGV. The CDR3 nucleotides are TGTGCCAGTTCTGGAGTCATGAACACTGAAGCTTTCTTT. Protein sequence: CASSGVMNTEAFF. The entire variable domain, with the rest obtained from reference TRBV11-2 and TRBJ1-1, is as follows: EAGVAQSPRYKIIEKRQSVAFWCNPISGHATLYWYQQILGQGPKLLIQFQNNGVVDDSQLPKDRFSAERLKGVDSTLKIQPAKLEDSAVYLCASSGVMNTEAFFGQGTRLTVV.

Details on this clonotype: The germline gene is not matched at one end of the junction; a read error may be the cause. The chain couples TRBV4-2 to TRBJ2-7; D is perhaps TRBD1 or TRBD2 (5 bases each). The CDR3 sequence is 14 residues long. Looked up from germline, CDR1 is LGHNA and CDR2 is YNFKEQ. The CDR3 DNA sequence: TGTGCCGGCAGCCCGGCCGGGACCCTCTACGAGCAGTACTTC. Its translation: CAGSPAGTLYEQYF.

This sequence joins TRBV5-1 and TRBJ2-1; D gene unclear. CDR1 and CDR2 (germline): SGHRS, YFSETQ. The length of the CDR3 is 12 residues. V lost 0 bases and J 9 bases, leaving 7 bases between the germline ends. CDR3 bases: TGCGCCAGCAGCTTGGAGGTGGCTGAGCAGTTCTTC. This codes for CASSLEVAEQFF.

There are a few counts of this clonotype. The gene calls are TRBV25-1 and TRBJ1-1; D is unresolved. The length of the CDR3 is 14 residues. The germline gives CDR1 MGHDK, CDR2 SYGVNS. Between the trimmed V and J ends, which lost 8 bases and 5 bases, there was a span of 18 bases. CDR3: CASSSGGWGTEAFF. CDR3 nucleotide sequence: TGTGCCAGCTCATCCGGAGGGTGGGGAACTGAAGCTTTCTTT.

This clonotype was seen more than once but under ten times. This chain uses TRBV5-1 with TRBJ2-7; D is uncertain. V was cut by 2 bases and J by 5 bases, with 14 bases left in between. Germline assignment: CDR1 SGHRS and CDR2 YFSETQ. The CDR3 has 14 amino acids. CDR3 sequence: CASSLWSGDHEQYF. CDR3 DNA: TGCGCCAGCAGCTTATGGTCCGGAGACCACGAGCAGTACTTC. Full variable domain (outside the CDR3, taken from reference TRBV5-1 and TRBJ2-7): KAGVTQTPRYLIKTRGQQVTLSCSPISGHRSVSWYQQTPGQGLQFLFEYFSETQRNKGNFPGRFSGRQFSNSRSEMNVSTLELGDSALYLCASSLWSGDHEQYFGPGTRLTVT.

V and J are TRBV5-1 and TRBJ2-2; possibly TRBD1 or TRBD2 for D (5 bases each). V lost 2 bases to trimming and J lost 4 bases, with 12 bases between them. The CDR3 spans 15 residues. Germline V CDR1 and CDR2: SGHRS, YFSETQ. The CDR3 loop is CASSFSGGSTGELFF. CDR3 in DNA: TGCGCCAGCAGCTTCAGTGGGGGATCCACCGGGGAGCTGTTTTTT.

Many counts were recorded for this clonotype. The gene calls are TRBV12-3 or TRBV12-4 and TRBJ2-1; 9 nucleotides agree with TRBD1. There are 14 residues in the CDR3. Unmatched junction bases numbered 9, after V lost 6 bases and J lost 9 bases. The CDR3 nucleotides read TGTGCCAGCAGAGCCGGGACAGGGAACAGTGAGCAGTTCTTC. Translating it yields CASRAGTGNSEQFF.

This clonotype was seen more than once but under ten times. The genes are TRBV29-1 and TRBJ2-3; 7 bases are shared with TRBD2. Germline V gene data show CDR1 as SQVTM and CDR2 as ANQGSEA. V gave up 0 bases and J gave up 5 bases; unmatched junction bases: 5. The CDR3 spans 14 residues. CDR3 sequence reads: CSVEDRPGGDTQYF. In nucleotides, the CDR3 is TGCAGCGTTGAAGATCGGCCGGGAGGAGATACGCAGTATTTT.

The chain couples TRBV20-1 to TRBJ2-7, with TRBD2 matching over 10 bases. There are 13 residues in the CDR3. CDR1 and CDR2 from the germline V gene are DFQATT and SNEGSKA (reference sequence). V lost 2 bases and J lost 5; bases outside the gene matches: 3. CDR3 nucleotides: TGCAGTGCTAGAACTAGCGGGATGAACGAGCAGTACTTC. Translating gives CSARTSGMNEQYF.